The present T cell receptor beta chain was sequenced within a study of beta chain features in type 1 diabetes. Expressed TCRB transcripts got sequenced, as all isolated RNA was reverse transcribed. This table comes from immunoSEQ multiplex PCR, and its TCRdb copy is limited to in-frame clones, with some not included. Among 90,000 to 110,000 clones, about 40% were seen once, and the ten largest hold roughly 0.07%. Per the germline V gene, CDR1 is MNHEY and CDR2 is SVGAGI. The CDR3 runs 16 residues. V lost 4 bases to trimming and J lost 2 bases; unmatched junction nucleotides: 9. Points from the study as a whole: Moderate yet significant TCRB CDR3 shortening was seen in Type 1 diabetes patients in all four CD4+ subsets.

On this clone itself: Its antigen remains unidentified.

The sequencing input was stem cell memory CD4+ T cells from blood. This chain uses TRBV6-5 with TRBJ2-5; 8 nucleotides match TRBD1. This receptor was taken from a woman aged 18-29 years in good health. The CDR3 loop reads CASSFSYGTGQETQYF. CDR3 in DNA: TGTGCCAGCAGTTTCTCCTACGGGACAGGACAAGAGACCCAGTACTTC.